This TCR beta chain was captured by sequencing in a study of T-cell reconstitution after alpha-beta-depleted transplantation in children. The study's findings and limits: Several hundred expanded graft clones reportedly gave rise to the alpha-beta T cells present about two months after transplant. Hyperexpanded clones declined; after one year, newly produced T cells mostly supplied diversity. Where some patients showed high TCRbeta diversity at day 60, it came from recipient T cells and thymic progenitors that had survived.

This clonotype was detected many times. The antigen is not known. The CDR3 runs 16 residues. V was clipped by 5 bases and J by 4 bases; unmatched bases: 14. Germline loops: CDR1 DFQATT, CDR2 SNEGSKA (reference sequence). Library preparation (for TCRbeta) was performed with unique molecular identifiers. TCRdb fed the PCR reads into MiXCR, producing one record per CDR3 protein. This table holds about 200,000 distinct CDR3 sequences, approximately 7% found once. The sequence was obtained from a boy aged 2 to 9 with acute lymphoblastic leukemia, due to receive a stem cell transplant. The sequencing used PBMCs, collected before TCRalphabeta/CD19-depleted stem cell transplant. The V call is TRBV20-1, the J call TRBJ2-3; the match to TRBD2 covers 8 bases. The DNA for the CDR3 is TGCAGTGCTCCCCGTCAGGGCGGGGGGCCTGCAGATACGCAGTATTTT. Its translation is CSAPRQGGGPADTQYF.